These T cell receptor beta chains were read from a single sample in a study of CD8 T cells in Susac syndrome. TCRdb redid the calling of the immunoSEQ multiplex PCR reads with MiXCR, one entry per CDR3 protein. The sample contains roughly 67,000 distinct CDR3 sequences, just under 95% of which appear only once. The sequenced sample consisted of CD8+ T cells from PBMCs. The receptors originated from a human donor with multiple sclerosis. CDR3s include the opening cysteine and the closing phenylalanine or tryptophan. Fields, in order: V gene, D gene, CDR3 length, J gene, CDR3 protein, CDR3 DNA. A D gene is named only where the DNA matches it firmly.

TRBV2	-	14	TRBJ2-7	CASSDRRLTYEQYF	TGTGCCAGCAGCGACCGCAGACTCACGTACGAGCAGTACTTC
TRBV6-5	TRBD2	17	TRBJ2-5	CASSYSGSGKGQETQYF	TGTGCCAGCAGTTACTCGGGTAGCGGGAAGGGACAAGAGACCCAGTACTTC
TRBV2	-	12	TRBJ2-2	CARSLDTGELFF	TGTGCCAGGAGTCTGGACACCGGGGAGCTGTTTTTT
TRBV27	-	13	TRBJ2-5	CASSPFEPKTQYF	TGTGCCAGCAGTCCGTTCGAGCCTAAGACCCAGTACTTC
TRBV6-5	-	11	TRBJ2-1	CASSSLNEQFF	TGTGCCAGCAGTTCCTTAAATGAGCAGTTCTTC
TRBV9	-	14	TRBJ1-1	CASSVEGGHTEAFF	TGTGCCAGCAGCGTAGAGGGAGGACACACTGAAGCTTTCTTT
TRBV11-2	-	16	TRBJ2-7	CASTLFPIAKTYEQYF	TGTGCCAGCACACTTTTTCCTATAGCGAAAACCTACGAGCAGTACTTC
TRBV7-9	-	13	TRBJ2-7	CASSPRSSLEQYF	TGTGCCAGCAGCCCCCGTTCCTCCTTGGAGCAGTACTTC
TRBV12-3/TRBV12-4	-	14	TRBJ2-6	CASSLRAGANVLTF	TGTGCCAGCAGTTTGCGGGCTGGGGCCAACGTCCTGACTTTC
TRBV27	-	14	TRBJ2-1	CASSGGGAGNEQFF	TGTGCCAGCAGCGGTGGGGGGGCGGGGAATGAGCAGTTCTTC